Listed below are T cell receptor beta chains from one sample, sequenced in a study of T cells in localized non-small cell lung cancer. The table came from immunoSEQ multiplex PCR; TCRdb's copy has only in-frame clones and leaves some out. The sample lists more than 70,000 clones; almost 85% were seen once. The sample was peripheral blood, taken before any cancer treatment. These receptors were taken from a man aged 40-75 years with stage I lung adenocarcinoma. Each CDR3 is given with its conserved first and last residue. Each record gives: clone size, J gene, D gene, V gene, CDR3 protein, CDR3 DNA. The D gene is left open where the match is weak. Clone size is given for some rows only: seen once, a few or many times, or a class if the clone is expanded.

abundance: .; j_gene: TRBJ2-7; d_gene: .; v_gene: TRBV5-6; CDR3aa: CASSFGSNYEQYF; CDR3nt: TGTGCCAGCAGCTTCGGGAGTAACTACGAGCAGTACTTC
abundance: .; j_gene: TRBJ2-1; d_gene: .; v_gene: TRBV10-3; CDR3aa: CAISGSTLRNEQFF; CDR3nt: TGTGCCATCAGCGGGAGCACATTAAGGAATGAGCAGTTCTTC
abundance: .; j_gene: TRBJ2-4; d_gene: .; v_gene: TRBV19; CDR3aa: CASSPGPAAIQYF; CDR3nt: TGTGCCAGTAGCCCGGGCCCCGCGGCCATTCAGTACTTC
abundance: .; j_gene: TRBJ2-5; d_gene: .; v_gene: TRBV12-5; CDR3aa: CASGAGKAKTQYF; CDR3nt: TGTGCTAGTGGTGCAGGGAAGGCGAAGACCCAGTACTTC
abundance: few; j_gene: TRBJ1-2; d_gene: .; v_gene: TRBV30; CDR3aa: CAWSVQEGRSHGYTF; CDR3nt: TGTGCCTGGAGTGTACAAGAGGGGAGATCACATGGCTACACCTTC
abundance: .; j_gene: TRBJ1-2; d_gene: .; v_gene: TRBV7-2; CDR3aa: CASSLGTHYGYTF; CDR3nt: TGTGCCAGCAGCTTAGGGACACACTATGGCTACACCTTC
abundance: once; j_gene: TRBJ2-3; d_gene: TRBD2; v_gene: TRBV6-1; CDR3aa: CASVLAGGSDTQYF; CDR3nt: TGTGCCAGCGTACTAGCGGGAGGGTCAGATACGCAGTATTTT
abundance: .; j_gene: TRBJ2-4; d_gene: TRBD2; v_gene: TRBV5-1; CDR3aa: CASSPLGSGGTKNIQYF; CDR3nt: TGCGCCAGCAGCCCCCTAGGAAGCGGGGGGACCAAAAACATTCAGTACTTC
abundance: .; j_gene: TRBJ1-4; d_gene: .; v_gene: TRBV5-1; CDR3aa: CASSLVGANYEKLFF; CDR3nt: TGCGCCAGCAGCTTGGTGGGGGCGAATTATGAAAAACTGTTTTTT
abundance: .; j_gene: TRBJ2-7; d_gene: .; v_gene: TRBV7-9; CDR3aa: CASSVSGTGAYEQYF; CDR3nt: TGTGCCAGCAGCGTATCCGGGACCGGCGCCTACGAGCAGTACTTC
abundance: .; j_gene: TRBJ2-3; d_gene: .; v_gene: TRBV29-1; CDR3aa: CSVEDQQRTDTQYF; CDR3nt: TGCAGCGTTGAAGATCAACAGCGCACAGATACGCAGTATTTT
abundance: .; j_gene: TRBJ1-4; d_gene: TRBD1; v_gene: TRBV7-2; CDR3aa: CASSSRDSREKLFF; CDR3nt: TGTGCCAGCAGCTCCCGGGACAGCCGTGAAAAACTGTTTTTT
abundance: .; j_gene: TRBJ2-7; d_gene: .; v_gene: TRBV15; CDR3aa: CATSRGGDALYEQYF; CDR3nt: TGTGCCACCAGCAGAGGGGGGGACGCCCTTTACGAGCAGTACTTC
abundance: .; j_gene: TRBJ1-3; d_gene: .; v_gene: TRBV29-1; CDR3aa: CSAPLGQGNTIYF; CDR3nt: TGCAGCGCCCCCCTGGGGCAAGGAAACACCATATATTTT
abundance: .; j_gene: TRBJ2-5; d_gene: TRBD2; v_gene: TRBV6-1; CDR3aa: CASSGGLAGRETQYF; CDR3nt: TGTGCCAGCAGTGGTGGACTAGCGGGGAGAGAGACCCAGTACTTC
abundance: .; j_gene: TRBJ1-1; d_gene: .; v_gene: TRBV6-5; CDR3aa: CASSAVASGDTEAFF; CDR3nt: TGTGCCAGCAGTGCCGTCGCGTCGGGGGACACTGAAGCTTTCTTT
abundance: .; j_gene: TRBJ1-2; d_gene: .; v_gene: TRBV7-2; CDR3aa: CASSQHSYGYTF; CDR3nt: TGTGCCAGCAGCCAGCACTCCTATGGCTACACCTTC
abundance: .; j_gene: TRBJ1-2; d_gene: .; v_gene: TRBV30; CDR3aa: CAWSPNYTF; CDR3nt: TGTGCCTGGAGTCCCAACTACACCTTC
abundance: .; j_gene: TRBJ2-5; d_gene: TRBD2; v_gene: TRBV28; CDR3aa: CASSLPAGVETQYF; CDR3nt: TGTGCCAGCAGTTTACCAGCGGGAGTAGAGACCCAGTACTTC
abundance: few; j_gene: TRBJ1-1; d_gene: TRBD1; v_gene: TRBV2; CDR3aa: CASSVRDRPNTEAFF; CDR3nt: TGTGCCAGCAGTGTCAGGGACAGGCCCAACACTGAAGCTTTCTTT
abundance: .; j_gene: TRBJ2-4; d_gene: .; v_gene: TRBV7-2; CDR3aa: CASSQGLAKNIQYF; CDR3nt: TGTGCCAGCAGCCAGGGACTAGCCAAAAACATTCAGTACTTC
abundance: .; j_gene: TRBJ2-5; d_gene: .; v_gene: TRBV20-1; CDR3aa: CSATIQETQYF; CDR3nt: TGCAGTGCCACCATCCAAGAGACCCAGTACTTC